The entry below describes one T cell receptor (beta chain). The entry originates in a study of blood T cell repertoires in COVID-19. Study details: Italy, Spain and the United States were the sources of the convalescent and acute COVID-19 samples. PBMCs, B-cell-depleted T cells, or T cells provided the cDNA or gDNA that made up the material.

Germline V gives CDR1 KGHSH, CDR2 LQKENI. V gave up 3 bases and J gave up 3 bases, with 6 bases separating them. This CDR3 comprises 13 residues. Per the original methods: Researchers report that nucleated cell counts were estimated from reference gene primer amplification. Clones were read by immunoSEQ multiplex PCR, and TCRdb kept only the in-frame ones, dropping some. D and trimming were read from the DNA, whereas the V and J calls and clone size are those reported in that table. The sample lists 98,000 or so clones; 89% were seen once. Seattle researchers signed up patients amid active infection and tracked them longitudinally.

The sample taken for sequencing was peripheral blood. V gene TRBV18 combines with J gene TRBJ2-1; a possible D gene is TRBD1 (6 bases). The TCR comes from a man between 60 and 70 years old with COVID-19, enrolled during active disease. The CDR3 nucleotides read TGTGCCAGCTCACCGGACAGCTACAATGAGCAGTTCTTC. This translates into CASSPDSYNEQFF.